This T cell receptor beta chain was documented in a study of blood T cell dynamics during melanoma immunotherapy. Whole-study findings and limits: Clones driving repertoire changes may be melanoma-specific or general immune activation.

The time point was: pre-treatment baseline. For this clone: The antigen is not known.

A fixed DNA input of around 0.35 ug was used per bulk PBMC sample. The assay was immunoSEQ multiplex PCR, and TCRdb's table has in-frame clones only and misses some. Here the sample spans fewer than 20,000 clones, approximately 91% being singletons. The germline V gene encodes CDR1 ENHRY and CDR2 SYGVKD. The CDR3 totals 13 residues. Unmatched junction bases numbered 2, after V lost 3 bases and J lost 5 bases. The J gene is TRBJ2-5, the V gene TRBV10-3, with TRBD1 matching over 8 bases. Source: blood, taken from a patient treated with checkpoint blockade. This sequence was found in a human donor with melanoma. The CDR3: CAISDRGQETQYF. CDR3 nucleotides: TGTGCCATCAGTGACAGGGGGCAGGAGACCCAGTACTTC.